Listed below are T cell receptor beta chains from one sample, sequenced in a study of OX40 agonist ivuxolimab in advanced cancers. The assay was immunoSEQ multiplex PCR, and TCRdb's table has in-frame clones only and misses some. This sample has around 46,000 clones, with around 88% found just once. Sequencing used CD4+ or CD8+ T cells sorted from blood, obtained in a trial of the OX40 agonist ivuxolimab. These receptors were obtained from an adult with an advanced solid tumor such as melanoma, head and neck, liver or kidney cancer. The CDR3 runs from the conserved cysteine through the conserved F or W. D genes are given only for firm matches. Clone size is given for some rows only: seen once, a few or many times, or a class if the clone is expanded.

size: -
D: -
J: TRBJ2-2
V: TRBV6-4
CDR3: CASSNSGPANTGELFF
DNA: TGTGCCAGCAGTAATAGCGGCCCCGCGAACACCGGGGAGCTGTTTTTT

size: -
D: -
J: TRBJ2-6
V: TRBV9
CDR3: CASTPSSGANVLTF
DNA: TGTGCCAGCACCCCTAGCTCTGGGGCCAACGTCCTGACTTTC

size: -
D: -
J: TRBJ2-7
V: TRBV5-1
CDR3: CASSDGYEQYF
DNA: TGCGCCAGCAGCGATGGGTACGAGCAGTACTTC

size: -
D: -
J: TRBJ2-3
V: TRBV4-1
CDR3: CASSQGAGTDTQYF
DNA: TGCGCCAGCAGCCAAGGTGCAGGGACAGATACGCAGTATTTT

size: -
D: TRBD2
J: TRBJ2-1
V: TRBV5-1
CDR3: CASSSRDYYNEQFF
DNA: TGCGCCAGCAGCTCCCGGGACTACTACAATGAGCAGTTCTTC

size: -
D: TRBD2
J: TRBJ2-2
V: TRBV27
CDR3: CASTLAGSTGELFF
DNA: TGTGCCAGCACTTTAGCGGGAAGCACCGGGGAGCTGTTTTTT

size: -
D: -
J: TRBJ2-7
V: TRBV30
CDR3: CAWSVRRGYEQYF
DNA: TGTGCCTGGAGTGTACGTCGAGGCTACGAGCAGTACTTC

size: -
D: -
J: TRBJ2-7
V: TRBV28
CDR3: CASSIAVGVNSYEQYF
DNA: TGTGCCAGCAGTATCGCCGTGGGGGTGAACTCCTACGAGCAGTACTTC

size: -
D: TRBD2
J: TRBJ2-7
V: TRBV5-4
CDR3: CASSLVAGDYYEQYF
DNA: TGTGCCAGCAGCTTGGTAGCGGGAGATTACTACGAGCAGTACTTC

size: -
D: -
J: TRBJ2-3
V: TRBV25-1
CDR3: CASRGLGGAVPDTQYF
DNA: TGTGCCAGCAGGGGTTTAGGAGGGGCGGTCCCAGATACGCAGTATTTT

size: few
D: TRBD1
J: TRBJ1-1
V: TRBV19
CDR3: CASSGLTGPATEAFF
DNA: TGTGCCAGTAGTGGATTGACAGGGCCGGCCACTGAAGCTTTCTTT

size: -
D: -
J: TRBJ1-1
V: TRBV5-5
CDR3: CASRLVDTNTEAFF
DNA: TGTGCCAGCAGGTTAGTGGATACGAACACTGAAGCTTTCTTT

size: -
D: TRBD1
J: TRBJ2-1
V: TRBV7-9
CDR3: CASSLTTGEFYNEQFF
DNA: TGTGCCAGCAGCTTAACGACAGGGGAGTTTTACAATGAGCAGTTCTTC

size: once
D: TRBD1
J: TRBJ1-1
V: TRBV27
CDR3: CASWTGVTEAFF
DNA: TGTGCCAGCTGGACAGGGGTAACTGAAGCTTTCTTT

size: -
D: -
J: TRBJ2-7
V: TRBV6-6
CDR3: CASSYSNYYEQYF
DNA: TGTGCCAGCAGTTACTCGAATTATTACGAGCAGTACTTC

size: -
D: -
J: TRBJ2-6
V: TRBV27
CDR3: CASSLSGANVLTF
DNA: TGTGCCAGCAGTTTGAGTGGGGCCAACGTCCTGACTTTC

size: -
D: TRBD1
J: TRBJ1-4
V: TRBV19
CDR3: CASSTTGTVNEKLFF
DNA: TGTGCCAGTAGTACGACCGGGACAGTTAATGAAAAACTGTTTTTT

size: -
D: -
J: TRBJ2-1
V: TRBV6-1
CDR3: CASSWNNEQFF
DNA: TGTGCCAGCAGTTGGAATAATGAGCAGTTCTTC

size: once
D: -
J: TRBJ1-5
V: TRBV27
CDR3: CASSFGQGHQPQHF
DNA: TGTGCCAGCAGTTTCGGGCAGGGGCACCAGCCCCAGCATTTT

size: -
D: -
J: TRBJ2-7
V: TRBV19
CDR3: CASSIIPGSAKSYEQYF
DNA: TGTGCCAGTAGTATAATCCCCGGGTCGGCTAAATCCTACGAGCAGTACTTC

size: few
D: -
J: TRBJ2-6
V: TRBV14
CDR3: CATIWTESSGANVLTF
DNA: TGTGCCACCATCTGGACGGAAAGCTCTGGGGCCAACGTCCTGACTTTC

size: once
D: -
J: TRBJ2-1
V: TRBV7-9
CDR3: CASSPGLDMWGEQFF
DNA: TGTGCCAGCAGCCCGGGCCTCGACATGTGGGGTGAGCAGTTCTTC

size: -
D: -
J: TRBJ1-1
V: TRBV27
CDR3: CASSLSLNTEAFF
DNA: TGTGCCAGCAGTTTATCCTTGAACACTGAAGCTTTCTTT

size: -
D: -
J: TRBJ2-7
V: TRBV5-6
CDR3: CASSPGDSYEQYF
DNA: TGTGCCAGCAGCCCCGGGGACTCCTACGAGCAGTACTTC

size: few
D: -
J: TRBJ2-1
V: TRBV11-2
CDR3: CASSPPGLYNEQFF
DNA: TGTGCCAGCAGCCCACCGGGACTCTACAATGAGCAGTTCTTC

size: -
D: -
J: TRBJ1-1
V: TRBV5-4
CDR3: CASSPSYGDEAFF
DNA: TGTGCCAGCAGCCCCTCTTACGGGGATGAAGCTTTCTTT

size: -
D: -
J: TRBJ1-5
V: TRBV5-6
CDR3: CASSFGGGQPQHF
DNA: TGTGCCAGCAGCTTTGGAGGGGGGCAGCCCCAGCATTTT

size: -
D: -
J: TRBJ2-5
V: TRBV29-1
CDR3: CSVEAQGPGTGQETQYF
DNA: TGCAGCGTGGAGGCCCAAGGACCGGGTACCGGCCAAGAGACCCAGTACTTC

size: -
D: -
J: TRBJ1-1
V: TRBV9
CDR3: CASSQRPGTEAFF
DNA: TGTGCCAGCAGCCAAAGGCCGGGGACTGAAGCTTTCTTT

size: -
D: -
J: TRBJ1-5
V: TRBV19
CDR3: CASTTVEGSYSNQPQHF
DNA: TGTGCCAGTACCACCGTTGAGGGAAGTTATAGCAATCAGCCCCAGCATTTT

size: -
D: -
J: TRBJ2-2
V: TRBV28
CDR3: CASSFLQSLGLVGELFF
DNA: TGTGCCAGCAGTTTTCTCCAATCCCTAGGGCTGGTCGGGGAGCTGTTTTTT

size: -
D: -
J: TRBJ2-1
V: TRBV19
CDR3: CASTPAGRGLYGEQFF
DNA: TGTGCCAGTACCCCAGCTGGTCGGGGGCTATACGGTGAGCAGTTCTTC

size: -
D: -
J: TRBJ2-1
V: TRBV4-1
CDR3: CASSQDAGASYNEQFF
DNA: TGCGCCAGCAGCCAAGATGCAGGGGCCTCCTACAATGAGCAGTTCTTC

size: -
D: TRBD2
J: TRBJ2-3
V: TRBV4-2
CDR3: CASSQDLLAGNTDTQYF
DNA: TGTGCCAGCAGCCAAGACCTACTAGCGGGGAACACAGATACGCAGTATTTT

size: -
D: -
J: TRBJ1-2
V: TRBV5-4
CDR3: CASSLQVGGQDGYTF
DNA: TGTGCCAGCAGCTTACAGGTGGGGGGGCAGGATGGCTACACCTTC